This TCR beta chain was recorded in a study of shared clonotypes between healthy human individuals. General observations from the study: Clonotypes not shared had lower generation probabilities than those common to all four donors.

Genomic DNA from each subset was divided evenly over several immunoSEQ plates. Generated by immunoSEQ multiplex PCR, the TCRdb table keeps only in-frame clones and is missing some. The sample lists roughly 2.6 million clones; about 92% were seen once. The donors, all of them Caucasian adults, lived in Nashville, Tennessee. This clone was observed a single time. Its antigen is unidentified. Trimming left V 6 bases short and J 5 bases short, with 10 bases between. The CDR3 has 12 amino acids. The germline gives CDR1 SNHLY, CDR2 FYNNEI. Sequencing input: naive CD4+ T cells sorted from blood. The subset is: CD45RA+ positively selected. The receptor was isolated from a man younger than 35 in good health. The chain uses TRBV2 and TRBJ1-1, with a tentative D call TRBD1 (6 bases). CDR3 bases: TGTGCCAGCAGACTAACAGGGACTGAAGCTTTCTTT. Amino acids: CASRLTGTEAFF. The full variable domain, in which reference TRBV2 and TRBJ1-1 provide the parts outside the CDR3, is EPEVTQTPSHQVTQMGQEVILRCVPISNHLYFYWYRQILGQKVEFLVSFYNNEISEKSEIFDDQFSVERPDGSNFTLKIRSTKLEDSAMYFCASRLTGTEAFFGQGTRLTVV.